Sequencing of this T cell receptor (beta chain) was carried out in a study of cytomegalovirus exposure and HLA in healthy donors. Overall study context: Findings of an earlier analysis included 110 million or so unique TCR beta sequences from roughly 180 million T cells. Inside one of the first data releases sat about 85 million unique TCRs taken from HLA-typed donors.

A word on this clone: Its antigen is not identified.

PCR used 60 Vbeta primers and 13 Jbeta primers. This table comes from immunoSEQ multiplex PCR, and its TCRdb copy is limited to in-frame clones, with some not included. This table holds about 160,000 clones, roughly 79% found once. Regarding the study as a whole: Among TCR beta chains, those listed as cytomegalovirus-associated numbered over 150.

Donors had nominal health at sampling but likely had unrecorded immune exposures. Trimming cost V 10 bases and J 7 bases, with 22 bases left between them. Per germline, CDR1 MNHNS and CDR2 SASEGT. This CDR3 has 14 residues. Sequencing was carried out using PBMCs. This TCR derives from a woman in her fifties or sixties in good health and CMV-seronegative. The chain couples TRBV6-1 to TRBJ2-5; perhaps TRBD1 as D (6 bases). In DNA, the CDR3 is TGTGCCACCATCCCCACAGGGATAAAAGGGACCCAGTACTTC. It codes for CATIPTGIKGTQYF.